The 5 T cell receptor beta chains below were found in one sample sequenced in a study of human T cells and chemical hapten exposure. TCRdb re-derived calls from the RACE reads in MiXCR, one entry per CDR3 protein. The data contain some 90,000 distinct CDR3 sequences, approximately 8.2% of them seen just once; the ten biggest clones take up about 3.1%. Time point noted: healthy volunteer bleed at 2 weeks. Extraction of total RNA was performed on unfractionated whole blood. Sequencing was done on a sample of whole blood. All receptors come from a female donor in good health. Some clones in this sample may be carry-over from other donors' samples.

The chain is built from TRBV5-1 and TRBJ2-6; no clear D. CDR3 length: 18 amino acids. Germline V gene sequence: CDR1 SGHRS, CDR2 YFSETQ. V was clipped by 0 bases and J by 0 bases, with 13 bases between them. The CDR3 DNA reads as TGCGCCAGCAGCTTGGCCGTGGCAGGCGACTCTGGGGCCAACGTCCTGACTTTC. Translation gives CASSLAVAGDSGANVLTF. The full variable domain, its missing parts supplied by reference TRBV5-1 and TRBJ2-6, is KAGVTQTPRYLIKTRGQQVTLSCSPISGHRSVSWYQQTPGQGLQFLFEYFSETQRNKGNFPGRFSGRQFSNSRSEMNVSTLELGDSALYLCASSLAVAGDSGANVLTFGAGSRLTVL.

The sample holds many counts of this clonotype. The gene calls are TRBV28 and TRBJ2-1; tentatively, D is TRBD1 or TRBD2 (5 bases each). V lost 8 bases, J lost 7 bases, and 12 bases lay in between. The CDR3 covers 12 residues. The germline V gene encodes CDR1 MDHEN and CDR2 SYDVKM. The CDR3 is CASSQEGNEQFF. The CDR3 DNA follows: TGTGCCAGCTCACAAGAGGGGAATGAGCAGTTCTTC. The complete variable domain, with remaining parts taken from reference TRBV28 and TRBJ2-1, reads DVKVTQSSRYLVKRTGEKVFLECVQDMDHENMFWYRQDPGLGLRLIYFSYDVKMKEKGDIPEGYSVSREKKERFSLILESASTNQTSMYLCASSQEGNEQFFGPGTRLTVL.

This clonotype was picked up many times. V is TRBV20-1 and J is TRBJ2-3, with D perhaps assigned TRBD1 or TRBD2 (5 bases each). The germline CDR1 and CDR2 sequences are DFQATT and SNEGSKA (reference sequence). This CDR3 contains 17 residues. Trimming removed 5 bases from V and 1 base from J, with 22 bases in between. The CDR3 coding sequence is TGCAGTGCTCTTCCGCTGAGGGGCGGTCTAGGCACAGATACGCAGTATTTT. Encoded protein: CSALPLRGGLGTDTQYF.

In its sample, this clonotype was seen many times. V usage is TRBV5-1 and J usage is TRBJ2-3, with TRBD2 as a possible D gene (5 bases). Looked up from germline, CDR1 is SGHRS and CDR2 is YFSETQ. V was trimmed by 2 bases and J by 2 bases, leaving 9 bases between them. The CDR3 contains 14 residues. This CDR3 reads CASSLAEVTDTQYF. The CDR3 coding sequence is TGCGCCAGCAGCTTAGCGGAGGTCACAGATACGCAGTATTTT.

The table lists this clonotype with a few counts. The chain combines TRBV9 with TRBJ1-1; unclear D gene. The CDR3 is 13 amino acids. V was cut by 3 bases and J by 0 bases, with 6 bases left in between. Germline values: CDR1 SGDLS, CDR2 YYNGEE. CDR3 bases: TGTGCCAGCAGCGCCCAGGTGAACACTGAAGCTTTCTTT. Residues: CASSAQVNTEAFF.